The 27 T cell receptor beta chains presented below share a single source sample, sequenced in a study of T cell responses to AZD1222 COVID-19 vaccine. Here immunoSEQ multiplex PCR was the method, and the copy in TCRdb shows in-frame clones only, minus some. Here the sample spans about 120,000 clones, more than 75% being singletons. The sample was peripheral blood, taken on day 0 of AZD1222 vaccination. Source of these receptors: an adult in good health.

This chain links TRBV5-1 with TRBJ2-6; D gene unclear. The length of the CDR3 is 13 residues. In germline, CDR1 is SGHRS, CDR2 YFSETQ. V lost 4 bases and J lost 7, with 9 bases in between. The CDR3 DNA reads TGCGCCAGCAGCCCCGATGTCGCCAACGTCCTGACTTTC. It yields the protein CASSPDVANVLTF.

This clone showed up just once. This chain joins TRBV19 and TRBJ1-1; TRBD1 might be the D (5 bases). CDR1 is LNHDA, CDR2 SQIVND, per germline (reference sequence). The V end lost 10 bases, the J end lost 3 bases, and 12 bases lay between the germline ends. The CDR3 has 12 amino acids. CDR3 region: CATWGGYTEAFF. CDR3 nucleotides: TGTGCCACCTGGGGCGGATACACTGAAGCTTTCTTT.

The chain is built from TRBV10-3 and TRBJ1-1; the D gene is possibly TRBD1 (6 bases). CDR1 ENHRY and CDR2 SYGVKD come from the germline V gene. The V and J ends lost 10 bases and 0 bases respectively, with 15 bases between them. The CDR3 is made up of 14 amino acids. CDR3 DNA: TGTGCCACCCGCGTCGGGGGCATGAACACTGAAGCTTTCTTT. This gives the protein CATRVGGMNTEAFF.

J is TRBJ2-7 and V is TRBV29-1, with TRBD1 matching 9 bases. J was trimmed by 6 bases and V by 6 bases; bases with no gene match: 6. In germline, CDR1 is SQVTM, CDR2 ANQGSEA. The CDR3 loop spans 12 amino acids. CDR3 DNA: TGCAGCGTGGGGGACAGGGTTAGCGAGCAGTACTTC. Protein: CSVGDRVSEQYF.

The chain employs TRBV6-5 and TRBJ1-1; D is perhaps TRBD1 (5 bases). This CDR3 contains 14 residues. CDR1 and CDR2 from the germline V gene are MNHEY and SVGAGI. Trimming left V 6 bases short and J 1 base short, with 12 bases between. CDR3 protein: CASRTGTANTEAFF. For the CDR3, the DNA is TGTGCCAGCAGGACGGGGACGGCGAACACTGAAGCTTTCTTT.

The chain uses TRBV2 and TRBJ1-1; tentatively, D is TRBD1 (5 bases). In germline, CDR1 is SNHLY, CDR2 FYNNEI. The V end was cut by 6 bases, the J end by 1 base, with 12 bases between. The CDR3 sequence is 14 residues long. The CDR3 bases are TGTGCCAGCAGGCAGACAGCTGGGAACACTGAAGCTTTCTTT. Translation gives CASRQTAGNTEAFF.

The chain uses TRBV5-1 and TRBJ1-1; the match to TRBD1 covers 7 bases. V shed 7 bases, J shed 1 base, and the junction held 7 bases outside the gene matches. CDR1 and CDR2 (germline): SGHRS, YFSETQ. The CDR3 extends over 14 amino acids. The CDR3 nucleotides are TGCGCCAGCTCACGGGGACAGCAGAACACTGAAGCTTTCTTT. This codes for CASSRGQQNTEAFF.

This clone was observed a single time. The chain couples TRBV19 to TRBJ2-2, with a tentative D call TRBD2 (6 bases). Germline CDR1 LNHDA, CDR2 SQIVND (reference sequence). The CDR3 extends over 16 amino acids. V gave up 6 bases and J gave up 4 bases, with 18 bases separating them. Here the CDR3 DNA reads TGTGCCAGTAGGAGGGGAACTAGCCAACTCACCGGGGAGCTGTTTTTT. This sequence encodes CASRRGTSQLTGELFF.

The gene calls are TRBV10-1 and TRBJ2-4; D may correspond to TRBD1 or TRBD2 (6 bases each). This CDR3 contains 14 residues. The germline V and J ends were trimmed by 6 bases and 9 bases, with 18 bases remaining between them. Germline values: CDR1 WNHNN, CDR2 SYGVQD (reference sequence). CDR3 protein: CASSQTGFGSIQYF. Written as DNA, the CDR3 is TGCGCCAGCAGCCAAACAGGGTTCGGGAGCATTCAGTACTTC.

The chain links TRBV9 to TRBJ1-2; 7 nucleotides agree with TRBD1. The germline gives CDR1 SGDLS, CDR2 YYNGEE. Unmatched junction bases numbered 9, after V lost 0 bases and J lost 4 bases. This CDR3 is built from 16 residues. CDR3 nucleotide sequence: TGTGCCAGCAGCGTAGCGGACAGGCCGCTAGGCTATGGCTACACCTTC. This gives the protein CASSVADRPLGYGYTF.

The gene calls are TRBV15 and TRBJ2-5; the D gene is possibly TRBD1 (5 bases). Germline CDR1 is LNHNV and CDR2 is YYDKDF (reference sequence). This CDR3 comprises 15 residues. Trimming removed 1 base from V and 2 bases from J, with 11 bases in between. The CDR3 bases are TGTGCCACCAGCAGAGCCAAGACAGTTCAAGAGACCCAGTACTTC. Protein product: CATSRAKTVQETQYF. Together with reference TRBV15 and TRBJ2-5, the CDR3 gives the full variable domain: DAMVIQNPRYQVTQFGKPVTLSCSQTLNHNVMYWYQQKSSQAPKLLFHYYDKDFNNEADTPDNFQSRRPNTSFCFLDIRSPGLGDTAMYLCATSRAKTVQETQYFGPGTRLLVL.

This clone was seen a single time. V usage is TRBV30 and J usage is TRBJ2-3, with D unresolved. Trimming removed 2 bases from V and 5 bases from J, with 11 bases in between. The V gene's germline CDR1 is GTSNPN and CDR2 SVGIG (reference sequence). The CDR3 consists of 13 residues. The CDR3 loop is CAWSSVALDTQYF. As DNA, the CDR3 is TGTGCCTGGAGTTCAGTGGCCTTAGATACGCAGTATTTT.

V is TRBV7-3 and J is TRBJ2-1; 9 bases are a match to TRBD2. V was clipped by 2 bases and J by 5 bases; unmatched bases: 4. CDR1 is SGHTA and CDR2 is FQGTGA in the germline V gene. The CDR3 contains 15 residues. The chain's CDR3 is CASSLEGLANNEQFF. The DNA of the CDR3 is TGTGCCAGCAGCTTAGAGGGACTAGCAAACAATGAGCAGTTCTTC.

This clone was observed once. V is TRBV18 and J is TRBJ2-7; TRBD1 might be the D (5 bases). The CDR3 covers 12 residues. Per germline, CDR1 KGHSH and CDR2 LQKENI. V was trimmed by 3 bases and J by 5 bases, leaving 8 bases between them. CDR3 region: CASSPRQNEQYF. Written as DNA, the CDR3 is TGTGCCAGCTCACCGAGACAGAACGAGCAGTACTTC.

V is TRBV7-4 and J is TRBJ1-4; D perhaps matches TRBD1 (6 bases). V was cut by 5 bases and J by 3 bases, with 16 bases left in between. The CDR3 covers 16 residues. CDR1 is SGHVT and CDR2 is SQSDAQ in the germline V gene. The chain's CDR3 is CASSACWGLANEKLFF. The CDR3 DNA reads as TGTGCCAGCAGCGCTTGTTGGGGGCTGGCTAATGAAAAACTGTTTTTT.

CDR3 sequence reads: CASSLRLGRETQYF. The DNA of the CDR3 is TGTGCCAGCAGCTTGCGATTGGGTCGCGAGACCCAGTACTTC. The chain carries TRBV11-2 and TRBJ2-5; the D is unclear. The CDR3 contains 14 residues. CDR1 SGHAT and CDR2 FQNNGV come from the germline V gene. Trimming took 3 bases from V and 5 from J, leaving 13 bases between them. Together with reference TRBV11-2 and TRBJ2-5, the CDR3 gives the full variable domain: EAGVAQSPRYKIIEKRQSVAFWCNPISGHATLYWYQQILGQGPKLLIQFQNNGVVDDSQLPKDRFSAERLKGVDSTLKIQPAKLEDSAVYLCASSLRLGRETQYFGPGTRLLVL.

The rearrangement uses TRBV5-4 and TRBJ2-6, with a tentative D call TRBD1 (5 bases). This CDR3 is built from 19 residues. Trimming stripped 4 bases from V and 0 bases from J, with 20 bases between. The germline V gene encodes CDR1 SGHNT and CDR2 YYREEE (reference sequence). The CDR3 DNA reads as TGTGCCAGCAGCCCAGGTAGGGGCGGACCGAGCTCTGGGGCCAACGTCCTGACTTTC. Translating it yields CASSPGRGGPSSGANVLTF.

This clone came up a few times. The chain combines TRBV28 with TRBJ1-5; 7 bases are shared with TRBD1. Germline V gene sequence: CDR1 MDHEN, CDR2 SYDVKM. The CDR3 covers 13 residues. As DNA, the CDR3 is TGTGCTTGGAAAAGACAGGGAAATCAGCCCCAGCATTTT. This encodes CAWKRQGNQPQHF.

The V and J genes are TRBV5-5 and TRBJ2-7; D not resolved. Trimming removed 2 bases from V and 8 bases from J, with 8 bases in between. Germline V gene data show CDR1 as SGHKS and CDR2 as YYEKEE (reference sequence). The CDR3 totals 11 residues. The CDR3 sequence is CASSLSEKQYF. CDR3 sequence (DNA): TGTGCCAGCAGCTTATCCGAGAAGCAGTACTTC.

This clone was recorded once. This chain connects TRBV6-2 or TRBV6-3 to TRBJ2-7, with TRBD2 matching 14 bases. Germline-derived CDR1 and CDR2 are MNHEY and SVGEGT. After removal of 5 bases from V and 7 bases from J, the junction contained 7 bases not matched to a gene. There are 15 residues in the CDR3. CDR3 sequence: CASSNGGLAGEEQYF. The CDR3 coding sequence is TGTGCCAGCAGTAACGGGGGACTAGCGGGAGAGGAGCAGTACTTC.

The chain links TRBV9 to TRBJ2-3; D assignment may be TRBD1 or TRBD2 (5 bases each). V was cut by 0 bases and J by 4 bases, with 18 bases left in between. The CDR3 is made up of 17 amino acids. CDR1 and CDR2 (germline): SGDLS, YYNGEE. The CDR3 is CASSVGRGMGLADTQYF. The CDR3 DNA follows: TGTGCCAGCAGCGTAGGTCGGGGAATGGGGCTGGCAGATACGCAGTATTTT.

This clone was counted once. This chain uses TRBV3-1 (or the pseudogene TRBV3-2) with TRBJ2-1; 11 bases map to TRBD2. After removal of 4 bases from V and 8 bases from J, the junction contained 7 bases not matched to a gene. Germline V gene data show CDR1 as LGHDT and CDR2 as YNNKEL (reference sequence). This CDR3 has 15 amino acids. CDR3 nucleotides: TGTGCCAGCAGCCGTACTAGCGGGAGTATCGATGAGCAGTTCTTC. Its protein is CASSRTSGSIDEQFF.

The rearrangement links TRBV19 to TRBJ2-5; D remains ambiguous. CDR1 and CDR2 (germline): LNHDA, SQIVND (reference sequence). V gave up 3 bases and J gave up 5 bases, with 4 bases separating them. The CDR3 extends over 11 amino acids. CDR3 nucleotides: TGTGCCAGTAGTATGAGGGAGACCCAGTACTTC. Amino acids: CASSMRETQYF.

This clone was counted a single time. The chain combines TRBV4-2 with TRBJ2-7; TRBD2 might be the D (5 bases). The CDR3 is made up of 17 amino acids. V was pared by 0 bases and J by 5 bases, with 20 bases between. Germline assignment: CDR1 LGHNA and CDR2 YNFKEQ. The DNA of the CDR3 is TGTGCCAGCAGCCAAGATCCGGTAGTAGGAGCGGTCCACGAGCAGTACTTC. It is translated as CASSQDPVVGAVHEQYF.

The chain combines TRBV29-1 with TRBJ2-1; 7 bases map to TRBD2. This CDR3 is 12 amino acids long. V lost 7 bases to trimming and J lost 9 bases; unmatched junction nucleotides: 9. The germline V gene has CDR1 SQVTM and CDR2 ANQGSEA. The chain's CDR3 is CSAEERDGEQFF. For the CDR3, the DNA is TGCAGCGCTGAGGAGCGGGACGGTGAGCAGTTCTTC.

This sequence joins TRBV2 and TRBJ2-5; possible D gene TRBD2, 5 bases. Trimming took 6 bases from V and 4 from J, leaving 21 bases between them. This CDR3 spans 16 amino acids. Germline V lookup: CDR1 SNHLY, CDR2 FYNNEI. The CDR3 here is CASRVFGKGRGETQYF. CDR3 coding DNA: TGTGCCAGCAGGGTTTTCGGAAAGGGCCGGGGAGAGACCCAGTACTTC. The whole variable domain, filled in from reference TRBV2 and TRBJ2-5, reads EPEVTQTPSHQVTQMGQEVILRCVPISNHLYFYWYRQILGQKVEFLVSFYNNEISEKSEIFDDQFSVERPDGSNFTLKIRSTKLEDSAMYFCASRVFGKGRGETQYFGPGTRLLVL.

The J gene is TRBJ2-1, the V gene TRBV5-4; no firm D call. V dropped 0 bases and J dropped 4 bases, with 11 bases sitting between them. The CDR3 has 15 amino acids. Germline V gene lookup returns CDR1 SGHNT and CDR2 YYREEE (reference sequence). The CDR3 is CASSLVVGSYNEQFF. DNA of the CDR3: TGTGCCAGCAGCTTGGTGGTGGGGTCTTACAATGAGCAGTTCTTC.